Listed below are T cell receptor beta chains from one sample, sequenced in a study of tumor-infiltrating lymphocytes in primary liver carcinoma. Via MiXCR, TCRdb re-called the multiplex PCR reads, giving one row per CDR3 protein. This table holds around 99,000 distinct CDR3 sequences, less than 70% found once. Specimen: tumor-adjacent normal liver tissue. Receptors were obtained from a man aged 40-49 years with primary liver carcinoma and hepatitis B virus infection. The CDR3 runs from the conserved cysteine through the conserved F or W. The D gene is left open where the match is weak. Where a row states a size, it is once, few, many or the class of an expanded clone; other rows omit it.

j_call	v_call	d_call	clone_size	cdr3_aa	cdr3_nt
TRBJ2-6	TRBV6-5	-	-	CANSIGPSGANVLTF	TGTGCCAACAGTATAGGGCCTTCTGGGGCCAACGTCCTGACTTTC
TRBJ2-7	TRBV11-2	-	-	CASSLTDNVYEQYF	TGTGCCAGCAGCTTAACTGACAATGTCTACGAGCAGTATTTC
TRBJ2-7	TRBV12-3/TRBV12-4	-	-	CARSQQGTAEQYF	TGTGCCAGGAGTCAACAGGGGACTGCCGAGCAGTACTTC
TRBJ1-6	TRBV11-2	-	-	CVSSFGRDNLPLHF	TGTGTCAGCAGCTTTGGGAGGGATAATTTACCCCTCCACTTT
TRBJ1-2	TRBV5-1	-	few	CASSLIEGNGYTF	TGCGCCAGCAGCCTGATTGAGGGGAACGGCTACACCTTC
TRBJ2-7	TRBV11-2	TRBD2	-	CTSSQVKAAGKPEQYF	TGTACCAGCAGCCAAGTTAAGGCAGCGGGAAAGCCCGAGCAGTACTTT
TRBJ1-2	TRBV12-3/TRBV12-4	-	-	CACNFGSANYGCTF	-
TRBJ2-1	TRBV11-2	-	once	CASSFLFSSYNEQFF	TGTGCCAGCAGCTTCCTTTTTAGCTCCTACAATGAGCAGTTCTTC
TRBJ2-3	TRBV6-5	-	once	CASSYSRSGDGTETQYF	TGTGCTAGCAGTTACTCGAGGTCGGGAGATGGCACAGAAACGCAGTATTTT
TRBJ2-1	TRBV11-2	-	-	CASSRTSGQSFYNEQSF	TGTGCAAGCAGCCGTACATCGGGACAAAGCTTCTACAATGAGCAGTCCTTC
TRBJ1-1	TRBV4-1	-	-	CTSSQVTGGTEAFF	TGCACCAGCAGCCAAGTAACGGGGGGGACTGAAGCTTTCTTT
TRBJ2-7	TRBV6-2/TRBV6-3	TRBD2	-	CACRRTSRWWYEQYF	TGTGCCTGCAGAAGGACTAGCAGGTGGTGGTACGAGCAGTACTTC
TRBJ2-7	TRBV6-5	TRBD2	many	CASMGGGAYEQYF	TGTGCCAGCATGGGGGGGGGGGCCTACGAGCAGTACTTC
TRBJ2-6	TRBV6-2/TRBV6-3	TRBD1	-	CASKTGTASRANLLTF	TGTGCCAGCAAAACCGGGACAGCCTCTAGGGCCAACCTCCTGACTTTC
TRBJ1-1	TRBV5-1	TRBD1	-	CASSTRPGQGAEAFF	TGCGCCAGCAGCACACGTCCGGGACAGGGGGCTGAAGCTTTCTTT
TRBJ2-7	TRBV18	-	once	CASSRRGIGEQYF	TGTGCCAGCTCCCGGAGGGGGATCGGCGAGCAGTACTTC
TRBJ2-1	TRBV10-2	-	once	CASIGPSQKSHNEQIF	TGCGCCAGCATCGGGCCTAGCCAGAAATCCCACAATGAGCAGATCTTC
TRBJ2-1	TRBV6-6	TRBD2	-	CASSSATSRHNEQFF	TGTGCCAGCAGTTCCGCGACTAGCAGACACAATGAGCAGTTCTTC
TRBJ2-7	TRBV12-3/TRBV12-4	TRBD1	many	CASSVGQAYEQYF	TGTGCCAGCAGCGTGGGACAGGCCTACGAGCAGTACTTC
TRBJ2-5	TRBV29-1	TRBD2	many	CSVNGMASGEGETQYF	TGCAGCGTTAATGGGATGGCGAGCGGGGAGGGAGAGACCCAGTACTTC
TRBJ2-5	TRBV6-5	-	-	CPSSLGENQYF	TGTCCCAGCAGTTTAGGAGAGAACCAGTACTTC
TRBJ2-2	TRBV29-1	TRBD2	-	CSVEAILAGVAGELFF	TGCAGCGTTGAGGCCATACTAGCGGGAGTCGCCGGGGAGCTGTTTTTT
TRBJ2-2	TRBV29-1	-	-	CSPPSGVTTGELLF	TGCAGCCCCCCCTCTGGGGTGACCACCGGGGAGCTGCTTTTT
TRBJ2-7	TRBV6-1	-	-	CASSRNRLDYEYYF	TGTGCCTCCAGCCGAAATCGGCTCGACTACGAGTACTACTTC
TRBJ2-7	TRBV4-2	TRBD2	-	CASSLPETSGLDSYEQYF	TGTGCCAGCAGCCTACCGGAGACTAGCGGACTCGACTCCTACGAGCAGTACTTC
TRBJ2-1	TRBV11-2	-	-	CASRPTGGTAGNENEQFF	TGTGCCAGCAGACCGACTGGGGGGACTGCGGGAAACGAGAATGAACAGTTCTTC
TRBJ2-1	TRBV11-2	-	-	CASSPILGSNEQFF	TGTGCCAGCAGCCCGATACTAGGAAGCAATGAGCAGTTCTTC
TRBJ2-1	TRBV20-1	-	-	CSAPLDEQFF	TGCAGTGCCCCCCTCGATGAGCAGTTCTTC
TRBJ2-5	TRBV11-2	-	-	CASSYILDPETQYF	TGTGCCAGCAGTTACATACTGGATCCAGAGACCCAGTACTTT
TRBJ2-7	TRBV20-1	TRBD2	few	CSAREEGTSGFKPTYEQYF	TGCAGTGCTAGAGAAGAGGGGACTAGCGGGTTCAAGCCCACCTACGAGCAGTACTTC
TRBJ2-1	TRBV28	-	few	CASSTYDLYNEQFF	TGTGCCAGCAGCACCTACGACTTGTACAATGAGCAGTTCTTC
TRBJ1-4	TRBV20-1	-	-	CSAREDVTNEKLFF	TGCAGTGCTAGGGAAGATGTAACTAACGAAAAACTGTTTTTT